Presented here are 3 T cell receptor beta chains from one specimen sequenced in a study of T cell repertoires in cytomegalovirus infection. Their cognate antigens are unknown. TCRdb recomputed calls from the reads with MiXCR, one row per CDR3 protein. The sample shows roughly 800,000 distinct CDR3 sequences, under 35% of them seen only once. Sample: cultured CD8+ T cells from PBMCs, taken from culture after CMV antigen stimulation. The receptor source for this set is a human donor in good health (CMV status not recorded). Some clones in this sample may be carry-over from other donors' samples.

This clonotype was recorded at least ten times. The chain combines TRBV7-3 with TRBJ2-5, with TRBD2 identical over 15 bases. J was trimmed by 5 bases and V by 0 bases; bases with no gene match: 7. The CDR3 covers 18 residues. The V gene's germline CDR1 is SGHTA and CDR2 FQGTGA. In nucleotides, the CDR3 is TGTGCCAGCAGCTTAACCCCGGGACTAGCGGGGGGCCATGAGACCCAGTACTTC. Residues: CASSLTPGLAGGHETQYF. The full variable domain, in which reference TRBV7-3 and TRBJ2-5 provide the parts outside the CDR3, is GAGVSQTPSNKVTEKGKYVELRCDPISGHTALYWYRQSLGQGPEFLIYFQGTGAADDSGLPNDRFFAVRPEGSVSTLKIQRTERGDSAVYLCASSLTPGLAGGHETQYFGPGTRLLVL.

As to this clonotype: The junction differs from germline at one of its ends, possibly a read error. This sequence joins TRBV2 and TRBJ1-4; the D gene is possibly TRBD1 (5 bases). The CDR3 is made up of 16 amino acids. CDR1 and CDR2 (germline): SNHLY, FYNNEI. CDR3: CASMSAQGEGLEQLFF. Written as DNA, the CDR3 is TGTGCCAGCATGTCGGCCCAGGGAGAAGGACTTGAACAACTGTTTTTT.

This clonotype was detected a few times. The chain is built from TRBV27 and TRBJ2-1; TRBD1 might be the D (5 bases). V was cut by 4 bases and J by 5 bases, with 18 bases left in between. The CDR3 runs to 16 residues. The germline CDR1 and CDR2 sequences are MNHEY and SMNVEV (reference sequence). As DNA, the CDR3 is TGTGCCAGCAGTTCCACCCAGGGTCGGAAGGACAATGAGCAGTTCTTC. Translated: CASSSTQGRKDNEQFF.